The source of this T cell receptor (beta chain) is a study of blood T cell repertoires in COVID-19. In the source study's methods: Using reference gene primer amplification, nucleated cell counts were estimated. Only in-frame clones appear in the TCRdb table, and some are missing; sequencing was by immunoSEQ multiplex PCR. The D gene and trimming were derived from the DNA, and the V and J assignments and clone size from that table. Seen here are under 95,000 clones, more than 65% observed once, and the top ten hold 10% to 12%. This clone has a single count. Deletions cut 4 bases from V and 1 base from J, with 9 bases between. Germline V gives CDR1 SNHLY, CDR2 FYNNEI. This CDR3 spans 14 amino acids.

The sample consisted of peripheral blood. The receptor was derived from a man in his sixties or seventies with acute or convalescent COVID-19. The rearrangement uses TRBV2 and TRBJ2-3; tentatively, D is TRBD2 (6 bases). The CDR3 loop reads CASSARLGTDTQYF. The CDR3 coding sequence is TGTGCCAGCAGTGCGAGACTAGGCACAGATACGCAGTATTTT.